Listed below are T cell receptor beta chains from one sample, sequenced in a study of blood T cells in healthy people across ages. TCRdb passed the 5' RACE reads through MiXCR, listing each CDR3 protein once. Among roughly 1,000,000 distinct CDR3 sequences listed, 25% were seen once. These data were also reused for a study on T cells of mothers and their children.

Sample: blood. Source of these receptors: a girl aged 2-15 years in good health. Both conserved end residues are part of each CDR3. The D gene is left open where the match is weak. Only some rows state a clone size, as once, few, many or a class for expanded clones.

>TRBV29-1|-|few|TRBJ2-3
CSVGKGVMDTQYF
TGCAGCGTTGGGAAGGGAGTGATGGATACGCAGTATTTT
>TRBV18|TRBD1|few|TRBJ2-1
CASSSGTGNEQFF
TGTGCCAGCTCATCCGGGACAGGGAATGAGCAGTTCTTC
>TRBV9|-|-|TRBJ1-2
CASSVGGRSYYGYTF
TGTGCCAGCAGCGTAGGCGGCAGGTCTTATTATGGCTACACCTTC
>TRBV14|-|few|TRBJ1-4
CARRPGDANEKLFF
TGTGCCCGCCGCCCGGGGGACGCTAATGAAAAACTGTTTTTT
>TRBV29-1|TRBD2|-|TRBJ2-1
CSALAGGSYNEQFF
TGCAGCGCCCTAGCGGGAGGGTCCTACAATGAGCAGTTCTTC
>TRBV5-1|-|-|TRBJ2-1
CASRPPGDEQFF
TGCGCCAGCAGGCCGCCAGGGGATGAGCAGTTCTTC
>TRBV10-3|-|few|TRBJ2-7
CAIDCNHYYGQYF
TGTGCCATCGATTGTAATCACTACTACGGGCAGTACTTC
>TRBV29-1|-|few|TRBJ2-1
CSVEDKRKQFF
TGCAGCGTTGAAGATAAAAGGAAGCAGTTCTTC
>TRBV7-9|-|-|TRBJ2-5
CASGQSPAGSRETQYF
TGTGCCAGCGGACAATCCCCGGCAGGGAGTAGGGAGACCCAGTACTTC
>TRBV14|-|-|TRBJ1-1
CASSQLGAPNTEAFF
TGTGCCAGCAGCCAATTGGGGGCTCCAAACACTGAAGCTTTCTTT
>TRBV4-3|-|few|TRBJ1-1
CASRRSPQGQTEAFF
TGCGCCAGCAGACGATCCCCTCAGGGACAAACTGAAGCTTTCTTT
>TRBV7-2|-|few|TRBJ1-2
CASSPSLPRGYTF
TGTGCCAGCAGCCCATCACTGCCGCGTGGCTACACCTTC
>TRBV7-3|TRBD2|-|TRBJ2-3
CASSLAASGSTDTQYF
TGCGCCAGCAGCTTAGCGGCTAGCGGGAGTACAGATACGCAGTATTTT
>TRBV4-3|-|-|TRBJ1-2
CASSLTTASGRIYGYTF
TGCGCCAGCAGCCTTACCACCGCCAGCGGGAGAATCTATGGCTACACCTTC
>TRBV10-3|TRBD2|-|TRBJ2-6
CAISAPGLVFSGANVLTF
TGCGCCATCAGTGCCCCGGGACTAGTGTTCTCCGGGGCCAACGTCCTGACTTTC
>TRBV7-6|TRBD1|-|TRBJ1-2
CASSLRPGEGALYGYTF
TGTGCCAGCAGCTTACGGCCGGGGGAGGGGGCCCTTTATGGCTACACCTTC
>TRBV29-1|-|-|TRBJ2-5
CSVVPFRGGGAETQYF
TGCAGCGTTGTACCGTTCAGGGGAGGGGGGGCAGAGACCCAGTACTTC
>TRBV12-3/TRBV12-4|-|few|TRBJ2-5
CASSLVATTVGVQYF
TGTGCCAGCAGTTTAGTAGCGACTACGGTGGGAGTCCAGTACTTC
>TRBV7-3|-|-|TRBJ2-6
CAGSQLGGANVLTF
TGTGCCGGCAGCCAACTTGGCGGGGCCAACGTCCTGACTTTC
>TRBV6-2/TRBV6-3|-|many|TRBJ2-3
CASSYYTDTQYF
TGTGCCAGCAGTTACTACACAGATACGCAGTATTTT
>TRBV6-5|-|-|TRBJ2-5
CASSYSRGEAQYF
TGTGCCAGCAGTTACTCGAGGGGTGAGGCCCAGTACTTC
>TRBV6-6|TRBD1|few|TRBJ1-6
CASTLSRQGDPPLHF
TGTGCCAGCACCCTTAGCCGACAGGGGGATCCACCCCTCCACTTT
>TRBV7-2|-|few|TRBJ2-7
CASSLAPSGVYEQYF
TGTGCCAGCAGCTTAGCGCCATCGGGAGTATACGAGCAGTACTTC
>TRBV29-1|-|-|TRBJ1-1
CSVEGGGRGEAFF
TGCAGCGTTGAGGGGGGGGGCCGGGGTGAAGCTTTCTTT
>TRBV7-9|-|-|TRBJ1-2
CASSLTDGYTF
TGTGCCAGCAGCTTGACGGATGGCTACACCTTC
>TRBV11-2|-|few|TRBJ2-7
CASGLGSLQEQYF
TGTGCCAGCGGCTTAGGGAGTCTTCAGGAGCAGTACTTC
>TRBV6-6|-|few|TRBJ1-4
CASSPRGKLFF
TGTGCCAGCAGTCCGCGGGGAAAACTGTTTTTT
>TRBV19|-|few|TRBJ2-5
CASKRLAGWPREETQYF
TGTGCCAGTAAAAGGCTCGCGGGATGGCCAAGGGAAGAGACCCAGTACTTC
>TRBV20-1|-|few|TRBJ2-1
CSARVLNEQFF
TGCAGTGCTAGAGTACTTAATGAGCAGTTCTTC
>TRBV12-3/TRBV12-4|-|few|TRBJ1-5
CASSRGDGYQPQHF
TGTGCCAGCAGCAGAGGGGACGGTTATCAGCCCCAGCATTTT
>TRBV4-1|-|-|TRBJ2-7
CASSQVDGREQYF
TGCGCCAGCAGCCAAGTGGACGGACGCGAGCAGTACTTC
>TRBV7-6|TRBD2|-|TRBJ2-4
CASSLAGLAGGLAKNIQYF
TGTGCCAGCAGCTTAGCCGGACTAGCGGGGGGGTTAGCCAAGAACATTCAGTACTTC
>TRBV12-3/TRBV12-4|-|-|TRBJ2-1
CASSPTEDEQFF
TGTGCCAGCAGTCCGACAGAAGATGAGCAGTTCTTC
>TRBV7-2|-|few|TRBJ2-1
CASSLSLVVHEQFF
TGTGCCAGCAGCTTAAGCTTGGTGGTACATGAGCAGTTCTTC
>TRBV6-5|-|-|TRBJ2-3
CASSYSGTSQDTQYF
TGTGCCAGCAGTTACTCGGGGACTTCCCAAGATACGCAGTATTTT
>TRBV4-3|-|-|TRBJ1-4
CASSQGVGPNEKLFF
TGCGCCAGCAGCCAAGGTGTGGGTCCCAATGAAAAACTGTTTTTT
>TRBV6-6|-|few|TRBJ1-1
CASSYAPKVEGRRTEAFF
TGTGCCAGCAGTTATGCCCCCAAGGTCGAGGGCAGAAGGACTGAAGCTTTCTTT
>TRBV6-2/TRBV6-3|TRBD2|-|TRBJ2-4
CASSYPRPTAGGPENIQYF
TGTGCCAGCAGTTATCCCCGTCCGACGGCGGGGGGGCCGGAAAACATTCAGTACTTC
>TRBV15|-|few|TRBJ2-1
CATSREVVSSYNEQFF
TGTGCCACCAGCAGAGAGGTGGTCAGCTCCTACAATGAGCAGTTCTTC
>TRBV21-1|-|few|TRBJ2-3
CASSSLSGGAGTDTQYF
TGTGCCAGCAGCTCACTTAGCGGGGGGGCGGGTACAGATACGCAGTATTTT
>TRBV20-1|-|-|TRBJ2-1
CSARVQGVDEQFF
TGCAGTGCTAGAGTACAGGGAGTCGATGAGCAGTTCTTC
>TRBV20-1|-|-|TRBJ2-1
CSAREGGVSYNEQFF
TGCAGTGCTAGAGAGGGCGGAGTCTCCTACAATGAGCAGTTCTTC
>TRBV11-1|-|-|TRBJ2-2
CATQGALTGELFF
TGTGCCACCCAAGGCGCGCTGACCGGGGAGCTGTTTTTT
>TRBV20-1|TRBD2|-|TRBJ2-3
CSVSVAGGPDTQYF
TGCAGTGTTAGCGTCGCGGGAGGGCCAGATACGCAGTATTTT
>TRBV12-3/TRBV12-4|-|-|TRBJ1-5
CASSAAGPADTQHF
TGTGCCAGCAGCGCCGCGGGTCCCGCAGATACGCAGCATTTT
>TRBV7-6|TRBD1|few|TRBJ2-1
CASSLEQGDYDEQFF
TGTGCCAGCAGCTTGGAACAGGGGGATTACGATGAGCAGTTCTTC
>TRBV7-9|-|-|TRBJ1-5
CASSLGSHYQHF
TGTGCCAGCAGCTTAGGTAGCCATTACCAGCATTTT
>TRBV5-5|TRBD2|few|TRBJ2-3
CASSPSPGLVNTDTQYF
TGTGCCAGCAGCCCGTCCCCGGGACTAGTAAACACAGATACGCAGTATTTT
>TRBV29-1|-|few|TRBJ2-3
CSVVQGSGTDTQYF
TGCAGCGTTGTGCAGGGTAGCGGCACAGATACGCAGTATTTT
>TRBV5-1|-|-|TRBJ2-1
CASSSTGEQFF
TGCGCCAGCAGCTCGACCGGTGAGCAGTTCTTC
>TRBV4-3|TRBD2|-|TRBJ2-3
CASSHERGWTDTQYF
TGCGCCAGCAGCCATGAGCGGGGGTGGACAGATACGCAGTATTTT
>TRBV27|-|-|TRBJ2-6
CATRGPGANVLTF
TGTGCCACCAGGGGACCTGGGGCCAACGTCCTGACTTTC
>TRBV12-3/TRBV12-4|-|many|TRBJ2-7
CASSLRHGYEQYF
TGTGCCAGCAGTTTGAGACATGGCTACGAGCAGTACTTC
>TRBV21-1|-|-|TRBJ2-5
CASSPIPGPGNLYQETQYF
TGTGCCAGCAGCCCAATCCCGGGACCGGGCAACCTGTACCAAGAGACCCAGTACTTC
>TRBV20-1|-|few|TRBJ2-7
CSARKGTAGIYEQYF
TGCAGTGCTAGAAAGGGCACGGCAGGGATCTACGAGCAGTACTTC
>TRBV2|TRBD2|-|TRBJ2-5
CASSEAFVGLAGVGETQYF
TGTGCCAGCAGTGAAGCGTTCGTCGGACTAGCGGGAGTCGGGGAGACCCAGTACTTC
>TRBV7-6|-|few|TRBJ2-1
CASSLFQAGSYNEQFF
TGTGCCAGCAGCTTATTTCAGGCAGGGAGTTACAATGAGCAGTTCTTC
>TRBV7-2|TRBD1|-|TRBJ2-1
CASSLGPGQTTNEQFF
TGTGCCAGCAGCTTGGGTCCGGGACAGACCACCAATGAGCAGTTCTTC
>TRBV9|TRBD2|-|TRBJ2-7
CASSVGTSGVDEQYF
TGTGCCAGCAGCGTAGGGACTAGCGGGGTCGACGAGCAGTACTTC